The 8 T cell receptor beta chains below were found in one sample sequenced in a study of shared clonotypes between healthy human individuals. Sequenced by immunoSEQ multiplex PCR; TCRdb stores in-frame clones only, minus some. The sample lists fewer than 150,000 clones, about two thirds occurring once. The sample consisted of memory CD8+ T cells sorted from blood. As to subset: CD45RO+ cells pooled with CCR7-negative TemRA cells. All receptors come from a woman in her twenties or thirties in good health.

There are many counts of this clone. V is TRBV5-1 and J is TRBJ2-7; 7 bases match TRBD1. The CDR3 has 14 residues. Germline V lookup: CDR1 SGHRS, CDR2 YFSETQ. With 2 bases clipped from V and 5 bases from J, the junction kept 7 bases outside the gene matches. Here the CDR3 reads CASSFRTGGNEQYF. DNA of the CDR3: TGCGCCAGCAGCTTTCGGACAGGAGGTAACGAGCAGTACTTC.

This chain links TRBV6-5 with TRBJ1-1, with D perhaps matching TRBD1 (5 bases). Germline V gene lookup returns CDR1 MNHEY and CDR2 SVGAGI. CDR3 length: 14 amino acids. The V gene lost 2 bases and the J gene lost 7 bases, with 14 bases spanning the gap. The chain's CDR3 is CASSYPRGRVEAFF. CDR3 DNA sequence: TGTGCCAGCAGTTACCCCCGGGGGAGGGTTGAAGCTTTCTTT.

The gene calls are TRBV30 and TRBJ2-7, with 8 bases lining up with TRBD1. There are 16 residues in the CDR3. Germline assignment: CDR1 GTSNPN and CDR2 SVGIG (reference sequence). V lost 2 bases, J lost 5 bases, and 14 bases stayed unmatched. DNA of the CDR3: TGTGCCTGGAGTCACCTCGTGACAGGGGTAATCAACGAGCAGTACTTC. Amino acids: CAWSHLVTGVINEQYF.

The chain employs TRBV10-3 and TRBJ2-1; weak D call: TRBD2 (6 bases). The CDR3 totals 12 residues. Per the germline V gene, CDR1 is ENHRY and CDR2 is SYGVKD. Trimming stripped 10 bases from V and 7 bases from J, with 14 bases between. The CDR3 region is CATLGGRNEQFF. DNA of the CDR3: TGTGCCACCCTCGGAGGGAGGAATGAGCAGTTCTTC.

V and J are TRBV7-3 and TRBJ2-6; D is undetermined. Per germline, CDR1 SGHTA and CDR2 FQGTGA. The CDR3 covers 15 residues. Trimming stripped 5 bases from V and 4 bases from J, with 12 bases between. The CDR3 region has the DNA TGTGCCAGCAGCCCGTTCTTGATAGGGGCCAACGTCCTGACTTTC. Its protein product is CASSPFLIGANVLTF.

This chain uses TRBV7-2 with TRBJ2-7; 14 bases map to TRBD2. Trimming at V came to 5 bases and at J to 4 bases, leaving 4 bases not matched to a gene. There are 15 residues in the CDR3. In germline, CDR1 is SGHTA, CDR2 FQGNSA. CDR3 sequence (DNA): TGTGCCAGCAGCGCCGGACTAGCGGGGGGATACGAGCAGTACTTC. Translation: CASSAGLAGGYEQYF.

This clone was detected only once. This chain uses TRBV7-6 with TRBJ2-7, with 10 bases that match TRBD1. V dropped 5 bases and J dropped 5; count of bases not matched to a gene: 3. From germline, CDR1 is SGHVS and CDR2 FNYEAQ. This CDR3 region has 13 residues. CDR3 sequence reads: CASSRQGADEQYF. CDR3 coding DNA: TGTGCCAGCAGCCGACAGGGGGCTGACGAGCAGTACTTC.

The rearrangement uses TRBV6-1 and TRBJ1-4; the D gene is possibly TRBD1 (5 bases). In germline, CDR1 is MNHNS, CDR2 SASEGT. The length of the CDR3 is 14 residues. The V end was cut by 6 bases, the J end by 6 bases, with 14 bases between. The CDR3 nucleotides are TGTGCCAGCAGGTCGGAGGGGATGGATGAAAAACTGTTTTTT. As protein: CASRSEGMDEKLFF.